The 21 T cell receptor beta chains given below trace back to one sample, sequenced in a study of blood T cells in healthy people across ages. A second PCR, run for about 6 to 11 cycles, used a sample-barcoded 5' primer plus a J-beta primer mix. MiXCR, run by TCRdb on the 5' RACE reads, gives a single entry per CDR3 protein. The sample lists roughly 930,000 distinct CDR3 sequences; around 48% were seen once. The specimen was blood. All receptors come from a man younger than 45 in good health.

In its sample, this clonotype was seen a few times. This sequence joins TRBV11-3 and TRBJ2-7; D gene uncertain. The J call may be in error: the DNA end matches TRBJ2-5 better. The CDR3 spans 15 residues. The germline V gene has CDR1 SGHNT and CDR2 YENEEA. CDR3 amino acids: CASSLDGRPHPTQYF. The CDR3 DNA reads TGTGCCAGCAGCTTAGATGGTAGACCTCACCCGACCCAGTACTTC.

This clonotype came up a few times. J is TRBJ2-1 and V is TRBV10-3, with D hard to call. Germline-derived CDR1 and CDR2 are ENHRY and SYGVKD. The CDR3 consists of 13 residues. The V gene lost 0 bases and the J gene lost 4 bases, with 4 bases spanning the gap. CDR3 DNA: TGTGCCATCAGTGAGTCTTCTTACAATGAGCAGTTCTTC. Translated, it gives CAISESSYNEQFF.

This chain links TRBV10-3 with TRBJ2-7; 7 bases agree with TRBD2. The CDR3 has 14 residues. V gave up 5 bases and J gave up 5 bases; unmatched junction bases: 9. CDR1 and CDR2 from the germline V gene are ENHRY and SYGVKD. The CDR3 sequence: CAISPAAGENEQYF. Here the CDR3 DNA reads TGTGCCATCAGTCCGGCCGCGGGGGAAAACGAGCAGTACTTC.

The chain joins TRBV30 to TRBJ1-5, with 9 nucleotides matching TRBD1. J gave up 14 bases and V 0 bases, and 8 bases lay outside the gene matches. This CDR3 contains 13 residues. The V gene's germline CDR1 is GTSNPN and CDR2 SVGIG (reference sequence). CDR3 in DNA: TGTGCCTGGAGTGTACAGGGGGCGCCGGTCGAGCATTTT. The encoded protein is CAWSVQGAPVEHF.

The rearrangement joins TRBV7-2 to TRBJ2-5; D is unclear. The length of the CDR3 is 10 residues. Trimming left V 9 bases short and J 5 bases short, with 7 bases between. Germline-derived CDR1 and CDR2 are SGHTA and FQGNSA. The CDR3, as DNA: TGTGCCAGTCTCAATGAGACCCAGTACTTC. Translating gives CASLNETQYF.

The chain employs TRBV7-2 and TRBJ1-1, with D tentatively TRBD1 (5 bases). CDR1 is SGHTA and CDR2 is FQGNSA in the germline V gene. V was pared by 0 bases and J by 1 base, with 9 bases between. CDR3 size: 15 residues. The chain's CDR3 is CASSLARGGNTEAFF. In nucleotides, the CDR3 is TGTGCCAGCAGCTTAGCGAGGGGAGGGAACACTGAAGCTTTCTTT.

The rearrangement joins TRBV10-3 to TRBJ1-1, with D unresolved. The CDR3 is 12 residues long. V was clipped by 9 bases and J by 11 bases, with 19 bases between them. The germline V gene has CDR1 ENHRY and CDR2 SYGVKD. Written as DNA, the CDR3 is TGTGCCATAAACGACCACAAAGGCGAGGCTTTCTTT. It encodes CAINDHKGEAFF.

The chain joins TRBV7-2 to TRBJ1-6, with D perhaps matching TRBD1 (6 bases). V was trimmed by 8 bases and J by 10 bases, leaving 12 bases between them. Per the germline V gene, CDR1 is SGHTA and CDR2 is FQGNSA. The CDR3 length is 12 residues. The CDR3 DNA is TGTGCCAGCTGCAGGGGTCACTCACCCCTCCACTTT. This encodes CASCRGHSPLHF. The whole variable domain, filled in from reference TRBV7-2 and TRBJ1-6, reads GAGVSQSPSNKVTEKGKDVELRCDPISGHTALYWYRQSLGQGLEFLIYFQGNSAPDKSGLPSDRFSAERTGGSVSTLTIQRTQQEDSAVYLCASCRGHSPLHFGNGTRLTVT.

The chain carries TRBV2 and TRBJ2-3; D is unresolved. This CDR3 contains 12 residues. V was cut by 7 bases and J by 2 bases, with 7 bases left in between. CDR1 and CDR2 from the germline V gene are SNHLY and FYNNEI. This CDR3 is CASNHDTDTQYF. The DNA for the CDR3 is TGTGCCAGCAACCATGACACAGATACGCAGTATTTT.

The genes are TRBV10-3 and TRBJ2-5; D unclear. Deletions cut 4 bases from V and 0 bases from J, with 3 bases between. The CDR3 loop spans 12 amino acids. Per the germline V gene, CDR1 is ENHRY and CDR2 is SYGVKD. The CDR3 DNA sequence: TGTGCCATCAGTGCGTACCAAGAGACCCAGTACTTC. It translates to CAISAYQETQYF.

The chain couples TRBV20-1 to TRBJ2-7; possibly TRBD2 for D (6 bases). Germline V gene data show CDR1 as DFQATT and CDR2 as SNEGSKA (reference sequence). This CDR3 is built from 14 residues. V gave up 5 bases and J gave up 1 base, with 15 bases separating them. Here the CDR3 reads CSAPSGLLSYEQYF. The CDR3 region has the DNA TGCAGTGCTCCAAGCGGGTTACTTTCCTACGAGCAGTACTTC.

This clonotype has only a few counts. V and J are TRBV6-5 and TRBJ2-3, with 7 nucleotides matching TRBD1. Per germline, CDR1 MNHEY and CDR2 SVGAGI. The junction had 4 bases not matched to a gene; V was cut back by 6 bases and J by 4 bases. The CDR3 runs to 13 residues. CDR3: CASRDRLADTQYF. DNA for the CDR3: TGTGCCAGCAGGGACAGGCTGGCAGATACGCAGTATTTT.

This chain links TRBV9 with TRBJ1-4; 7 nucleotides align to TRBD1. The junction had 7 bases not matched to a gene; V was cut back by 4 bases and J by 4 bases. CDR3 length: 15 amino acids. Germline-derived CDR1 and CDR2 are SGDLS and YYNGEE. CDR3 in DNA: TGTGCCAGCAGCATAACGACAGGGTATAATGAAAAACTGTTTTTT. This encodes CASSITTGYNEKLFF.

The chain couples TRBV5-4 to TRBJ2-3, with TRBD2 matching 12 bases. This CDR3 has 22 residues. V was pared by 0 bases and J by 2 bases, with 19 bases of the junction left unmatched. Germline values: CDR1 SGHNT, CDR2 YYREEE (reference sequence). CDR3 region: CASSLGPTPLAGGLLPTDTQYF. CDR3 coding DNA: TGTGCCAGCAGCTTGGGCCCCACCCCACTAGCGGGGGGCCTTCTACCCACAGATACGCAGTATTTT.

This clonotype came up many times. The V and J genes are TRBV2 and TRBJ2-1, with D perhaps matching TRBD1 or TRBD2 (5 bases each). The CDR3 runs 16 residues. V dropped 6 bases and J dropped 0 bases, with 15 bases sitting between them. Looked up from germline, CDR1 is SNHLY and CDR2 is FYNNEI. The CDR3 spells CASRAVAGSSYNEQFF. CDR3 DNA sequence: TGTGCCAGCAGGGCCGTGGCAGGGAGCTCCTACAATGAGCAGTTCTTC.

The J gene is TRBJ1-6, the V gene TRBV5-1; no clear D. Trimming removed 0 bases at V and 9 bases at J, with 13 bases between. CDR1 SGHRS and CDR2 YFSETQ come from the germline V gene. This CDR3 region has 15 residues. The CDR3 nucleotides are TGCGCCAGCAGCTTGGGTAGAGCACCCGGTTCACCCCTCCACTTT. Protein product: CASSLGRAPGSPLHF.

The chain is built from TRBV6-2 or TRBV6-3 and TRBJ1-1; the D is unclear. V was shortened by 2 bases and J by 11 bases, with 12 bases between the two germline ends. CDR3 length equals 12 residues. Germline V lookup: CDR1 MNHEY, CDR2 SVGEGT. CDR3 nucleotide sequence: TGTGCCAGCAGTTACGAGATGGCGTTGGCTTTCTTT. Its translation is CASSYEMALAFF.

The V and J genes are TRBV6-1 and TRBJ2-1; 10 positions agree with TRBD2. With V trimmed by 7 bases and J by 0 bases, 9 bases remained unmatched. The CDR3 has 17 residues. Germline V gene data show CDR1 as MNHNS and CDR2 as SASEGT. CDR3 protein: CASTERSGGSSYNEQFF. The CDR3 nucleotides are TGTGCCAGCACCGAGCGTAGCGGGGGGAGCTCCTACAATGAGCAGTTCTTC.

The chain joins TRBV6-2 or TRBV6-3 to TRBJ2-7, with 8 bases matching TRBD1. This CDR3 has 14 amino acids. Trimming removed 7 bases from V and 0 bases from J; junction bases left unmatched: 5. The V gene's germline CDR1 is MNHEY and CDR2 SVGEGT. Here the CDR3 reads CASIGQGLSYEQYF. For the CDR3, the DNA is TGTGCCAGCATCGGACAGGGCCTCTCCTACGAGCAGTACTTC.

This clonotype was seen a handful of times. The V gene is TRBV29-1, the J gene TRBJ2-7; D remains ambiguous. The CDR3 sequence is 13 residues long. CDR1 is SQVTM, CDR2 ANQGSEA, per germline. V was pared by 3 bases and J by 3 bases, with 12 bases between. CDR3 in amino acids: CSVEKAGFYEQYF. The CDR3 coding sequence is TGCAGCGTTGAGAAGGCAGGCTTCTACGAGCAGTACTTC.

CDR3 amino acids: CASSYEQGNSYEQYF. CDR3 DNA: TGTGCCAGCAGTTACGAGCAGGGCAATTCCTACGAGCAGTACTTC. The chain employs TRBV6-2 or TRBV6-3 and TRBJ2-7; tentatively, D is TRBD1 (5 bases). This CDR3 is 15 amino acids long. The V end lost 2 bases, the J end lost 1 base, and 12 bases lay between the germline ends. CDR1 is MNHEY and CDR2 is SVGEGT in the germline V gene.